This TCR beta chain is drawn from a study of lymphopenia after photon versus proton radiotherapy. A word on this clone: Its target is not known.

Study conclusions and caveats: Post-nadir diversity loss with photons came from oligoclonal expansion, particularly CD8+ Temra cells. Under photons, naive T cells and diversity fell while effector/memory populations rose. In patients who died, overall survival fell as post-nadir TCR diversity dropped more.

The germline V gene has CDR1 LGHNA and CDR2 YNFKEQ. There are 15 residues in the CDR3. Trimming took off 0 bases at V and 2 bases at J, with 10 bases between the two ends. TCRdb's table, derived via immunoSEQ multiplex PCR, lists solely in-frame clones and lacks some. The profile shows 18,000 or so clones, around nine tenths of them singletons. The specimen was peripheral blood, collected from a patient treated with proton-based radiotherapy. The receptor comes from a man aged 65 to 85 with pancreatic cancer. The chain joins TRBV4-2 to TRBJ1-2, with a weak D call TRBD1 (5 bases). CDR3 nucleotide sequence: TGTGCCAGCAGCCAAGAGACAGCCGGGAACTATGGCTACACCTTC. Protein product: CASSQETAGNYGYTF.